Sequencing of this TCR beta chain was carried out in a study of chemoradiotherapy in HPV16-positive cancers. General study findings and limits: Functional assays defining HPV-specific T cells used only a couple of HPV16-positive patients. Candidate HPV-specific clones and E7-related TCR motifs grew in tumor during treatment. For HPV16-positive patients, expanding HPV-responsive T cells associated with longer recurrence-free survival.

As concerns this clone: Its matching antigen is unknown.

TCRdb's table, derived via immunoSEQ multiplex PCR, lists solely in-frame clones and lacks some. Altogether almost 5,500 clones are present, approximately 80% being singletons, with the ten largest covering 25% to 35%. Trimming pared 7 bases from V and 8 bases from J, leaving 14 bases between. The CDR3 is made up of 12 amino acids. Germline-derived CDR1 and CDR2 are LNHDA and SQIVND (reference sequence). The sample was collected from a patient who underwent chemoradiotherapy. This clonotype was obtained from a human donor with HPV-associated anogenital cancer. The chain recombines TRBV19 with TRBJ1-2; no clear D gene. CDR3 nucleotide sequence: TGTGCCAGTACCCGGGAGGGCATCGGCTACACCTTC. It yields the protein CASTREGIGYTF. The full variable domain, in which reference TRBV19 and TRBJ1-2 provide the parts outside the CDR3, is DGGITQSPKYLFRKEGQNVTLSCEQNLNHDAMYWYRQDPGQGLRLIYYSQIVNDFQKGDIAEGYSVSREKKESFPLTVTSAQKNPTAFYLCASTREGIGYTFGSGTRLTVV.